This is a list of T cell receptor beta chains from one sample in a study of cytomegalovirus exposure and HLA in healthy donors. Repertoires were generated with immunoSEQ multiplex PCR, while TCRdb's copy carries only in-frame clones and drops some. The repertoire has about 95,000 clones, roughly 82% of them found once; the top ten carry about 3.4%. Specimen: PBMCs. These receptors all come from a man aged 25-45 years in good health and CMV-seropositive. The CDR3 runs from the conserved cysteine through the conserved F or W. Fields, in order: V gene, J gene, CDR3 protein.

TRBV6-6	TRBJ2-3	CASSHGSTDTQYF
TRBV10-1	TRBJ2-7	CASSESGEASYEQYF
TRBV28	TRBJ1-1	CASSGDRPEAFF
TRBV19	TRBJ2-1	CASRKNQGQDIYNEQFF
TRBV6-6	TRBJ2-1	CASSSPLGLAGNEQFF
TRBV6-1	TRBJ2-2	CASSEASGTKNTGELFF
TRBV7-8	TRBJ1-2	CASSLEVPGGGYYGYTF
TRBV5-4	TRBJ2-5	CASTKTAGGEETQYF
TRBV1	TRBJ2-7	CTSSQDQEGTEQYF
TRBV6-1	TRBJ1-5	CASSFTQGSNQPQHF
TRBV19	TRBJ1-3	CAAGATGNTIYF
TRBV11-2	TRBJ1-4	CASSSLVTKEKLFF
TRBV7-9	TRBJ2-7	CASSLTSGSLGEQYF
TRBV28	TRBJ2-3	CASSLSGARTADPSTDTQYF